This TCR beta chain is drawn from a study of blood T cell repertoires in COVID-19. Study as a whole: Acute-phase and convalescent COVID-19 samples originated in the United States, Italy and Spain. PBMCs, B-cell-depleted T cells, or T cells were the source of the cDNA or gDNA that made up the material.

Per the germline V gene, CDR1 is SGHAT and CDR2 is FQNNGV. The CDR3 has 14 residues. V was clipped by 5 bases and J by 7 bases; unmatched bases: 6. Authors' methods: The assay estimated nucleated cells by amplifying reference gene primers. Data came from immunoSEQ multiplex PCR; TCRdb stores just in-frame clones and leaves some out. That table gives V, J and clone size, and the DNA gave D and trimming. The sample yields 85,000 to 100,000 clones, 86% seen once. This clonotype originated in a man aged 60 to 69 with acute or convalescent COVID-19. The chain employs TRBV11-2 and TRBJ2-2, with TRBD1 matching over 8 bases. The sample consisted of peripheral blood. CDR3 amino acids: CASSLLRGLGELFF. CDR3 bases: TGTGCCAGCAGCCTACTCAGGGGGCTCGGGGAGCTGTTTTTT.